This T cell receptor (beta chain) is from a study of T cell responses to AZD1222 COVID-19 vaccine. As regards this clone: Its antigen is unidentified.

Study-wide results and limits: Clonal diversity was possibly underestimated, and white British individuals and females predominated among donors. Among AZD1222 vaccinees, only six were seropositive at baseline. The reported proportion of spike-specific TCRs targeting unmutated variant regions was nearly half. Increases in Spike-specific TCR breadth and depth were seen after two AZD1222 doses.

Data came from immunoSEQ multiplex PCR; TCRdb stores just in-frame clones and leaves some out. The table lists 65,000 to 95,000 clones, approximately 85% of them singletons. Per the germline V gene, CDR1 is SGHVS and CDR2 is FQNEAQ. With 5 bases clipped from V and 5 bases from J, the junction kept 12 bases outside the gene matches. The CDR3 has 17 amino acids. The J gene is TRBJ1-2, the V gene TRBV7-8; 12 bases align to TRBD1. The source material was peripheral blood, sampled 28 days after the second AZD1222 dose. This sequence was found in an adult who received the AZD1222 COVID-19 vaccine. CDR3 sequence (DNA): TGTGCCAGCAGCACCCGGGACAGGGGGCGCCGGGGTTATGGCTACACCTTC. Residues: CASSTRDRGRRGYGYTF.